This TCR beta chain was retrieved from a study of cytomegalovirus exposure and HLA in healthy donors. Study details: There were some 120 million unique TCR beta sequences, drawn from about 179 million T cells, in an earlier analysis.

The PCR had 60 Vbeta and 13 Jbeta primers. Assay used: immunoSEQ multiplex PCR; TCRdb lists only in-frame clones, some missing. In the table there are about 170,000 clones, 80% to 90% of which are singletons. Study conclusions and caveats: In a later analysis, donors in an Asian-associated ancestry cluster reportedly had fewer N-insertions in productive TCRs than the cohort mean. In all likelihood, a cluster of highly shared sequence variants was a sequencing artifact.

By frequency in the sample, this clone is medium-sized. Its antigen is still unknown. Per the germline V gene, CDR1 is LGHNA and CDR2 is YNFKEQ. The CDR3 sequence is 17 residues long. The junction had 10 bases not matched to a gene; V was cut back by 0 bases and J by 3 bases. This receptor was obtained from a male donor in good health and CMV-seronegative. The chain is built from TRBV4-2 and TRBJ1-2, with 7 bases fitting TRBD1. The sample was PBMCs. The CDR3 reads CASSQESKAQGHYGYTF. In nucleotides, the CDR3 is TGTGCCAGCAGCCAAGAATCGAAGGCACAGGGGCACTATGGCTACACCTTC.